This entry features one TCR beta chain sequence. Its antigen has not been determined. No per-base quality is available; no much larger clone lies one base away. The cohort comprised some 730 healthy bone marrow donors. All cohort members were sampled while nominally healthy, although unrecorded immune exposures were likely present. The donor was CMV seronegative and was included in the group of approximately 350 seronegative cohort members. A peripheral blood sample was provided by each donor, and peripheral blood mononuclear cells were used for TCR beta sequencing. The Qiagen DNeasy Blood Extraction Kit was used to extract genomic DNA from the blood cell samples. Trimming removed 5 bases from V and 0 bases from J; the gene matches leave 3 bases unexplained. The CDR3 runs 14 amino acids, cysteine and phenylalanine included. The entry retains the CDR3 DNA only, 42 bases that are in frame from base 1. From a lookup of the germline V gene (reference sequence), CDR1 and CDR2 are MNHEY and SMNVEV.

The entry originates in a study of cytomegalovirus exposure and HLA in healthy donors (dated by TCRdb to about 2017). For the wider study: In an earlier analysis of under 600 of the donors, less than 350 Gb of sequence data and 90 million to 130 million unique TCR beta sequences from roughly 180 million T cells were reported. An early release that covered about 600 HLA-typed donors contained about 290 gigabases of sequencing data and around 85 million unique TCR sequences. Of the roughly 420 genotyped donors, 81% were placed in the genetic ancestry cluster associated with self-reported Caucasian donors. The aim of the study was to test whether cataloging public T cell receptors could identify signatures of past pathogen exposure. The study profiled the T cell repertoires of under 850 subjects by immunosequencing and related them to cytomegalovirus serostatus. Besides the first cohort of approximately 670 subjects, a separate validation cohort made up of some 110 different subjects was used. The study combined high-throughput TCR immunosequencing, statistical association of individual TCRs with disease status, and machine learning to predict cytomegalovirus infection status. To study patterns of TCR occurrence, a later analysis re-analyzed previously published TCR beta repertoires from just over 650 donors and added high-resolution HLA genotyping. The later analysis used no new phenotypic data to find candidate immune exposures, relying instead on TCR beta sequences and their occurrence across donors. In an earlier analysis of 587 of the donors, high-throughput TCR beta sequencing was used to judge whether each TCR beta V gene segment behaved as functional or pseudogenic. Donor age, sex, ethnicity and CMV serostatus were collected together with the repertoire data. A later genetic analysis used genome-wide SNP genotypes for about 60% of the roughly 670 donors, treating that subset as a discovery cohort. Every repertoire in the discovery cohort had been generated on one and the same sequencing platform. HLA typing included class I and class II loci at four-digit resolution. The number of donors typed differed by locus, with about 620-630 for A, B, C, DRB1 and DQB1, around 520 for DQA1, 600 to 610 for DPA1, and around 460 for DPB1. Four to six DR-DQ haplotypes were handled as single units for association and clustering, since linkage in the cohort was strong. Across around 400 genotyped donors of the cohort, an average of approximately 200,000 unique TCR beta nucleotide sequences per donor were sequenced, and 15% to 20% of those sequences were non-productive.

Library preparation employed the immunoSEQ multiplex PCR assay. The multiplex PCR relied on a mix of 60 forward primers for TCR Vbeta segments and 13 reverse primers for TCR Jbeta segments. The CDR3 region of rearranged TCR beta genes was amplified from genomic DNA by a multiplex PCR assay. On the Illumina HiSeq System, the amplified TCR beta libraries were sequenced as 87-base-pair reads. In the authors' own workflow: Across the 670 or so repertoires, a later analysis counted about 81 million unique TCR beta chains, 8.5 million to 12 million of which were shared by at least two donors. A nearest-neighbor algorithm error-corrected the raw reads and collapsed the reads into unique sequences, merging closely related sequences to remove PCR and sequencing errors. CDR3 sequences were aligned to IMGT reference sequences to assign V, D and J gene segments. For a sequence to be retained, at least a six-nucleotide match to both a V gene segment and a J gene segment was required. A rearrangement counted as productive if the CDR3 had no stop codons and remained in frame with V and J, and every other rearrangement counted as non-productive. Following IMGT convention, CDR3 was defined as the stretch from the second conserved V-encoded cysteine up to the conserved J-encoded phenylalanine. Sequences without an unambiguous match to a single V gene segment were excluded from the earlier analysis of 450 to 750 of the donors. An earlier analysis of a few hundred of the donors called V segments functional above 56.7% productive rearrangements and segregating when the between-donor standard deviation exceeded 5%. A statistical classification framework was built to diagnose cytomegalovirus status from the catalog of TCR beta chain sequences. A later analysis assigned V and J genes by comparing TCR nucleotide sequences with IMGT/GENE-DB human TR gene sequences. A later analysis assigned CDR3 sequences and most-parsimonious VDJ recombination scenarios with the TCRdist pipeline. In a later analysis, each TCR beta chain was defined by its CDR3 amino acid sequence together with its V-gene family, and reads without a unique V-gene family were excluded. A later analysis removed 592 highly shared, low-generation-probability nucleotide sequences to deal with suspected cross-contamination and a sequencing artifact. A later analysis calculated a clonal expansion index for each public chain from normalized within-repertoire ranks of inferred template counts. A later analysis computed generation probabilities with a VDJ recombination model fitted to out-of-frame rearrangements, and checked the results against IGoR. In a later analysis, TCR-TCR, TCR-HLA and TCR-CMV co-occurrence was scored with hypergeometric tests, and a repertoire-size bias correction was applied to TCR pairs. In a later analysis, false discovery rates were estimated by permuting HLA or CMV assignments 20 times. A later analysis grouped co-occurring TCRs with DBSCAN, adding TCRdist sequence similarity when clustering within HLA-allele-positive subsets. Co-occurrence clustering excluded repertoires with fewer than 30,000 or more than 120,000 public chains, plus five with anomalous nucleotide sharing. TCRdb carries this immuneACCESS record with in-frame sequences only. Its versions omit some clonotypes, under half of them owing to an unresolved V gene in the studies checked, with the rest unexplained. V, J and clone size are taken as reported in that table, and D and trimming were inferred from the DNA itself. The sample table holds 100,000 or so clones, of which under 85% were seen once. The ten largest clones capture approximately 2% of the sample.

Points the paper makes about the study in general: At a false discovery rate of 0.05, a later analysis linked some 18,000 TCR beta sequences to specific HLA alleles. According to a later genetic analysis, donors in an Asian-associated ancestry cluster had fewer N-insertions in productive TCRs than the approximately 650-donor mean. The only immune exposure information available for the cohort was CMV serostatus. A later analysis reported that several top co-occurrence clusters appeared linked to parvovirus B19, influenza, CMV and Epstein-Barr virus. In vitro tests confirmed that a few of the cytomegalovirus-associated TCR beta chains recognize cytomegalovirus antigens. The study gave a list of 150 to 200 TCR beta chains associated with cytomegalovirus. Correlated functional status among segregating V segments might be attributable to linkage disequilibrium, but an unknown experimental factor could not be ruled out. Because the 87-base-pair reads could not distinguish some IMGT-functional V segments, including TRBV6-2 and TRBV6-3, those segments were excluded. According to a later analysis, TCR association rates differed among HLA loci, with DRB1 alleles showing the most associated TCRs and HLA-C alleles showing the fewest. Because some donors lacked HLA typing at each locus, the association tests relied only on the typed subset. Strong co-occurrence of HLA alleles, especially DR and DQ, made assigning TCR associations to individual alleles difficult. A cluster of highly shared sequence variants was judged likely to be a technical artifact of the sequencing pipeline. Compared with equally common non-associated chains, HLA-associated TCR beta chains in a later analysis were more clonally expanded and had lower generation probabilities. The classifier was reported to diagnose cytomegalovirus status with high specificity and sensitivity in both the original and validation cohorts. A further reported finding was that TCR beta sequences accurately predicted the HLA-A and HLA-B alleles for most subjects in the first cohort. According to a later analysis, most CMV-associated TCR beta chains appeared to be HLA-restricted, and the HLA associations seemed to be driven largely by CMV exposure. According to the authors, the approach could potentially be generalized to other disease states and immunological phenotypes. The presence/absence analyses assumed that sequencing depth was roughly uniform across donors, and that assumption may not be true. Because counts were too low, approximately 18 rarely observed V segments, including chromosome 9 orphons, were excluded from the earlier analysis of 587 of the donors. This cohort had only TCR beta chains sequenced, and the lack of alpha or paired-chain data limited which features could be detected. While some public TCRs were present in many individuals, most TCR sequences turned up only very rarely across donors. V-gene and J-gene trimming of TCR beta chains was associated with a missense DCLRE1C variant in a later genetic analysis, and the association was replicated in an independent cohort. In an earlier analysis of more than 450 of the donors, most TCR beta V segments were observed in productive rearrangements about 87% or about 30% of the time, broadly matching IMGT annotations.

Material for sequencing was PBMCs. The rearrangement combines TRBV27 with TRBJ2-7; 8 central bases correspond to TRBD1. The TCR sequence derives from a woman between 35 and 50 years old in good health and CMV-seronegative. The CDR3 protein: CASSQTGDSYEQYF. In nucleotide form, the sequence is TGTGCCAGCAGTCAGACAGGGGACTCCTACGAGCAGTACTTC.